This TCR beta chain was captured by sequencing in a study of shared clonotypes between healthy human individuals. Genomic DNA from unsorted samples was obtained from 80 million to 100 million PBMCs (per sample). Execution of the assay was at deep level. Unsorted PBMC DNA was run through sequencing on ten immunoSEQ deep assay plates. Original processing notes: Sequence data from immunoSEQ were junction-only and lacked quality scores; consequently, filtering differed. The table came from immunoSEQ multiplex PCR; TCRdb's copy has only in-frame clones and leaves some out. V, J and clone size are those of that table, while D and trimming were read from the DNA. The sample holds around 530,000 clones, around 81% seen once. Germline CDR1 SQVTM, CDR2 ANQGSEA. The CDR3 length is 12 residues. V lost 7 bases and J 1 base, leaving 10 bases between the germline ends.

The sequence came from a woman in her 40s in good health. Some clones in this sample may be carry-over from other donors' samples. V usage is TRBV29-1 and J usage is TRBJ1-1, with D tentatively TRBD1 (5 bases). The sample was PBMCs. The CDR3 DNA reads TGCAGCGCCTCGACAGAGAACACTGAAGCTTTCTTT. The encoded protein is CSASTENTEAFF.